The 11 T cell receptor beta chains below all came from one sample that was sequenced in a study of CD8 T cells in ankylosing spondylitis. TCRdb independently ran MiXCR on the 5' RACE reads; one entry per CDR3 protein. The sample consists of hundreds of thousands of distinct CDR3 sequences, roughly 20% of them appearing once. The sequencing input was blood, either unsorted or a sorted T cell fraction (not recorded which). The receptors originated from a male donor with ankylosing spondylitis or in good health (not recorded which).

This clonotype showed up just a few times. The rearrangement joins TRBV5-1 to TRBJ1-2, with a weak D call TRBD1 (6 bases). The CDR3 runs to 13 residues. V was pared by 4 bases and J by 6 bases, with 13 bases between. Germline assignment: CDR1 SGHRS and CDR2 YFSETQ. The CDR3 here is CASSGTGYDGYTF. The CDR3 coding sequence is TGCGCCAGCAGCGGAACAGGGTACGATGGCTACACCTTC.

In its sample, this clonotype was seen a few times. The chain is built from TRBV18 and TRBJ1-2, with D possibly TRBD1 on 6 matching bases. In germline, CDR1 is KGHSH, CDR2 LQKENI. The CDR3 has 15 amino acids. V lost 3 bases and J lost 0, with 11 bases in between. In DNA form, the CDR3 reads TGTGCCAGCTCACCGGCCGACAGGACTAACTATGGCTACACCTTC. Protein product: CASSPADRTNYGYTF.

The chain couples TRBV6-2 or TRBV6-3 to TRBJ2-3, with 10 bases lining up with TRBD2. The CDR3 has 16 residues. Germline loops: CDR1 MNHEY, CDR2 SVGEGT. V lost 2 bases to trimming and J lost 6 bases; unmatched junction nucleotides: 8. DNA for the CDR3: TGTGCCAGCAGTTACGAGGTAGCGGGGGGAGAGGATACGCAGTATTTT. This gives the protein CASSYEVAGGEDTQYF.

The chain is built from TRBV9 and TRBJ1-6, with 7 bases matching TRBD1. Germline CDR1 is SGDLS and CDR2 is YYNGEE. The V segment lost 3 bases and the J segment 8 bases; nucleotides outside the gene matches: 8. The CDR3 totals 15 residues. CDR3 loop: CASSEGDRGYSPLHF. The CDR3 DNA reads TGTGCCAGCAGCGAGGGGGACAGAGGTTATTCACCCCTCCACTTT.

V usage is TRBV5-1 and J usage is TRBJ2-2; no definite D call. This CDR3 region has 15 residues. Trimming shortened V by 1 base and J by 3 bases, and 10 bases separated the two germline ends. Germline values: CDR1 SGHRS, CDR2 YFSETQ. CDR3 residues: CASSLFVQDTGELFF. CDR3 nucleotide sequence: TGCGCCAGCAGCTTGTTCGTCCAAGACACCGGGGAGCTGTTTTTT.

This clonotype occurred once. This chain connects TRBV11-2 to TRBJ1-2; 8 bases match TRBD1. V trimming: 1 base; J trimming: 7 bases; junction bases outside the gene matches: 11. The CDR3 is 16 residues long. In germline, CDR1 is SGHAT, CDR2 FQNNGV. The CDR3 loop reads CASSLALDRGAGGYTF. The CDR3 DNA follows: TGTGCCAGCAGCTTAGCCCTAGACAGGGGTGCTGGTGGCTACACCTTC.

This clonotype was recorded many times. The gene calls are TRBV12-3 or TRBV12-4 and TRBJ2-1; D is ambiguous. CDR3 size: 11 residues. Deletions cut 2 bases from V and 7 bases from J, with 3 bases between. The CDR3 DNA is TGTGCCAGCAGTTTACGGAATGAGCAGTTCTTC. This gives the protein CASSLRNEQFF.

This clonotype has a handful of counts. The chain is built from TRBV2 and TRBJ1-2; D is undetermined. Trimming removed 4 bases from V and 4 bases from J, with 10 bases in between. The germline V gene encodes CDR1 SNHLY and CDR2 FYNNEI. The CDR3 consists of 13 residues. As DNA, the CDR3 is TGTGCCAGCAGTGGTCGAAGCCTCTATGGCTACACCTTC. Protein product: CASSGRSLYGYTF.

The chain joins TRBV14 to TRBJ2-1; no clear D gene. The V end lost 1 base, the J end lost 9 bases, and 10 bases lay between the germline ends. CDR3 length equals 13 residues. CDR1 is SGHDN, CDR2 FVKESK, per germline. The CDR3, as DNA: TGTGCCAGCAGCCAAGTCCGAAAATCTGAGCAGTTCTTC. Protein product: CASSQVRKSEQFF.

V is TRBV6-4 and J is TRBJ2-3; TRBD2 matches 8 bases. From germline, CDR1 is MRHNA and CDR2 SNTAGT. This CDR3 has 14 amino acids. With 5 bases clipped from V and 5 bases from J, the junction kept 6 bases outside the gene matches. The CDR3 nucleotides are TGTGCCAGCAGTTCGGGGGGGCGTCGAGATACGCAGTATTTT. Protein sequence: CASSSGGRRDTQYF.

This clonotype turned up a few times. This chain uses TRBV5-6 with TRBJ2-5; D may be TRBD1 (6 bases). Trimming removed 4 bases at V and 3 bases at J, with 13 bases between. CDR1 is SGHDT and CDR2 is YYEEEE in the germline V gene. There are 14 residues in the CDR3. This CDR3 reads CASSPWTEEETQYF. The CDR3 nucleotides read TGTGCCAGCAGCCCCTGGACAGAGGAAGAGACCCAGTACTTC. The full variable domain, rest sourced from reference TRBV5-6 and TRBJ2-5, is DAGVTQSPTHLIKTRGQQVTLRCSPKSGHDTVSWYQQALGQGPQFIFQYYEEEERQRGNFPDRFSGHQFPNYSSELNVNALLLGDSALYLCASSPWTEEETQYFGPGTRLLVL.